This TCR beta chain was identified during a study of T cell repertoires in cytomegalovirus infection (dated by TCRdb to the late 2010s). Broadly, across the study: The HLA type of each donor mattered for the analysis, because public TCR beta signatures pointed to carriage of CMV infection along with the matching HLA type.

V is shortened by 8 bases, J by 10 bases, and the region joining them spans 18 bases. The CDR1 and CDR2 encoded by the germline V gene are MGHDK and SYGVNS. The CDR3 runs 14 amino acids, cysteine and phenylalanine included. Left in the record is the CDR3 DNA by itself, 42 bases read in frame from the first base. The table lists this clonotype with many counts. This receptor's antigen is unknown. No base-level quality is on record; no much larger clone is a single base apart. Study-wide conclusions, independent of this receptor: The ex vivo response was dominated by HLA-C-restricted CMV-specific TCR beta clonotypes, and the single most frequent clonotype in two of eight donors was supplied by these HLA-C-restricted clonotypes. Carriers of CMV infection plus the relevant HLA type were discriminated by the cumulative frequency of public TCR beta family members in the study cohort and in an independent approximately 350-donor cohort.

Sequenced using an Illumina HiSeq 1500. TCRdb's own reprocessing of the public reads used fastp at Q25 and MiXCR and kept productive beta chains. All rows with the same CDR3 protein become a single entry with the most common DNA and genes. The sample profile shows a few hundred thousand distinct CDR3 sequences; roughly an eighth of them were found once. Of the sample, roughly 8.9% falls within the top ten clones. Sequencing input: PBMCs. The clonotype originates from a human donor in good health (CMV status not recorded). Some clones in this sample may be carry-over from other donors' samples. The chain uses TRBV25-1 and TRBJ1-6; TRBD1 is a possible D gene, resting on 6 matching bases. This receptor has the CDR3 CASGSSGGWSPLHF. In nucleotides, the sequence is TGTGCCAGCGGATCCTCCGGGGGCTGGTCACCCCTCCACTTT. With the rest looked up from the reference TRBV25-1 and TRBJ1-6 genes rather than sequenced, the full variable domain is EADIYQTPRYLVIGTGKKITLECSQTMGHDKMYWYQQDPGMELHLIHYSYGVNSTEKGDLSSESTVSRIRTEHFPLTLESARPSHTSQYLCASGSSGGWSPLHFGNGTRLTVT.